Only a few counts were recorded for the clone carrying this TCR beta chain. Per the original data handling: Estimates of nucleated cell counts were drawn from the amplification of reference gene primers. The assay was immunoSEQ multiplex PCR, and TCRdb's table has in-frame clones only and misses some. The V and J calls and clone size come from that table; D and trimming were worked out from the DNA. Among about 120,000 clones listed, about 74% were seen once. The CDR3 spans 14 residues. J gave up 4 bases and V 8 bases, and 9 bases lay outside the gene matches. Per the germline V gene, CDR1 is SNHLY and CDR2 is FYNNEI. The data derive from a study of blood T cell repertoires in COVID-19. On the study more broadly: In each case, the material was cDNA or gDNA derived from T cells, B-cell-depleted T cells, or PBMCs.

The specimen sequenced was peripheral blood. The TCR sequence derives from a human donor in a cohort sampled during active COVID-19. The V call is TRBV2, the J call TRBJ2-7; TRBD1 matches 9 bases. The CDR3 DNA sequence: TGTGCCAGCGAAGGGGGACAGGGAAATTACGAGCAGTACTTC. It is translated as CASEGGQGNYEQYF. The full variable domain, in which reference TRBV2 and TRBJ2-7 provide the parts outside the CDR3, is EPEVTQTPSHQVTQMGQEVILRCVPISNHLYFYWYRQILGQKVEFLVSFYNNEISEKSEIFDDQFSVERPDGSNFTLKIRSTKLEDSAMYFCASEGGQGNYEQYFGPGTRLTVT.